This T cell receptor (beta chain) was recovered during a study of T cell changes during pregnancy in multiple sclerosis. The table came from immunoSEQ multiplex PCR; TCRdb's copy has only in-frame clones and leaves some out. The table records 90,000 to 120,000 clones, just under 95% of them present only once. The germline CDR1 and CDR2 sequences are SEHNR and FQNEAQ (reference sequence). J was trimmed by 7 bases and V by 8 bases; bases with no gene match: 9. The CDR3 runs to 14 residues. This sample comprised peripheral blood, obtained in the third trimester of pregnancy. This rearrangement joins TRBV7-9 to TRBJ1-2; 11 nucleotides agree with TRBD1. This clonotype was obtained from a female donor in good health, enrolled as a control in a pregnancy study. CDR3 DNA sequence: TGTGCCAGCGAGATGGACAGGGGGCATAGTGGCTACACCTTC. Translation gives CASEMDRGHSGYTF.